The TCR beta chain under discussion was sequenced for a study of Ad26.COV2.S vaccination and SARS-CoV-2 variants. Whole-study context: Dosing was one shot or two shots 56 days apart. Study-level findings and limits: Substantial post-vaccination breadth of spike-specific CD8+ and CD4+ T cell responses was reported.

Regarding treatment: some 20 received Ad26.COV2.S at low or high dose, single or two shots; several received placebo; per-sample allocation not given. Sampling was done on day 63 after the first vaccine or placebo injection. Based in Boston, the donor was an adult of 18-55 years. Note on this clone: The antigen remains unidentified.

Only in-frame clones appear in the TCRdb table, and some are missing; sequencing was by immunoSEQ multiplex PCR. The table has fewer than 500,000 clones, about 91% seen once. The CDR3 is 14 residues long. V was pared by 2 bases and J by 5 bases, with 10 bases between. Germline CDR1 SGHNT, CDR2 YYREEE (reference sequence). The material was peripheral blood, obtained in a trial of Ad26.COV2.S vaccine versus placebo. V usage is TRBV5-4 and J usage is TRBJ2-2; D remains ambiguous. The TCR originated in a person between 18 and 65 years old who received the Ad26.COV2.S COVID-19 vaccine or a placebo. CDR3 residues: CASSFHSGTGELFF. In nucleotides, the CDR3 is TGTGCCAGCAGCTTCCATAGTGGGACCGGGGAGCTGTTTTTT.